The clone carrying this T cell receptor beta chain was observed a handful of times. The data belong to a study of read filtering for tumor transcriptome and immune sequencing. The V and J ends lost 3 bases and 5 bases, in that order; junction bases with no gene match: 9. CDR3 length: 16 amino acids. Germline V gives CDR1 KGHSH, CDR2 LQKENI. The library was built from roughly 400 ng RNA with molecular barcoded adaptors for alpha/delta and beta/gamma chains. TCRdb reprocessed the reads via MiXCR and lists one record per CDR3 protein. The sample includes about 86,000 distinct CDR3 sequences, 10% to 15% of them seen just once.

This TCR was recovered from a donor older than 35 with multiple myeloma. The chain uses TRBV18 and TRBJ2-1; TRBD2 matches at 8 bases. Sequencing was carried out using a population of CD138-negative cells sorted from bone marrow. This chain's CDR3 is CASSPGTAGANNEQFF. Here the CDR3 DNA reads TGTGCCAGCTCACCCGGTACAGCGGGAGCAAACAATGAGCAGTTCTTC.